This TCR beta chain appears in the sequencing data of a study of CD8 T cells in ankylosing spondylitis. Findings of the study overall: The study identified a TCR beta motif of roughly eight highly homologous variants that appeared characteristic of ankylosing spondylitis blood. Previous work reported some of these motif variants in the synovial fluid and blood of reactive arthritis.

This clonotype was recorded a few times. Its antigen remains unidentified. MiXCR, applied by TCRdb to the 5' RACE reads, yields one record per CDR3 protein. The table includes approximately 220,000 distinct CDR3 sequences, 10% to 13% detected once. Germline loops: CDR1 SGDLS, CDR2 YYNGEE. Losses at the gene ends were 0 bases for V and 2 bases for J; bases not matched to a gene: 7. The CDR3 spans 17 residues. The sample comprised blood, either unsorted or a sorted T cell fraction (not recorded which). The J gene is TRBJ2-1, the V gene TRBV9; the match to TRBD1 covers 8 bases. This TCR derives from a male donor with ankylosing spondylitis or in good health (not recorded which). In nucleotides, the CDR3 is TGTGCCAGCAGCGTAGAGACAGGGGAGTATCCCTACAATGAGCAGTTCTTC. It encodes CASSVETGEYPYNEQFF. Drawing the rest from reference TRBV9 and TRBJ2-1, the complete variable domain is DSGVTQTPKHLITATGQRVTLRCSPRSGDLSVYWYQQSLDQGLQFLIQYYNGEERAKGNILERFSAQQFPDLHSELNLSSLELGDSALYFCASSVETGEYPYNEQFFGPGTRLTVL.